This entry describes one TCR beta chain. No antigen is known for it. TCRdb used MiXCR to reprocess the 5' RACE reads, holding one entry per CDR3 protein. The table lists about 340,000 distinct CDR3 sequences, over 10% of them singletons. This specimen comes from a study of T-cell memory formation after mild COVID-19. Study-wide results and caveats: Clonal second-wave expansions that peaked on day 37 had unconfirmed SARS-CoV-2 specificity.

V was trimmed by 4 bases and J by 7 bases, leaving 16 bases between them. This CDR3 is 15 amino acids long. Germline V gives CDR1 LGHNA, CDR2 YSLEER. The source is a man aged 18 to 30 who had mild COVID-19 (a few samples of this study predate the infection). Cell type and time point are not known. The sequencing sample was made of PBMCs or a T cell subset sorted from them (not recorded which). The chain joins TRBV4-3 to TRBJ1-4; the D gene is possibly TRBD1 (5 bases). CDR3 protein: CASSPRGSAGEKLFF. CDR3 coding DNA: TGCGCCAGCAGCCCTCGGGGCAGTGCGGGTGAAAAACTGTTTTTT.